One sample yielded the 19 T cell receptor beta chains listed below, sequenced in a study. One entry per CDR3 protein, called by TCRdb with MiXCR from the RT-PCR reads. The sample comprises approximately 720,000 distinct CDR3 sequences, approximately 15% of which are singletons, and 3.6% rests with the top ten. Sequenced sample: memory CD4+ T cells from blood. These receptor sequences come from a female donor in good health, serving as a healthy control.

This clonotype was recorded a few times. CDR3: CASTTPRSSPTEQFF. CDR3 bases: TGTGCCAGCACCACCCCTCGTTCCTCCCCCACTGAGCAGTTCTTC. V gene TRBV6-2 or TRBV6-3 combines with J gene TRBJ2-1, with D unclear. CDR3 length: 15 amino acids. Trimming shortened V by 7 bases and J by 9 bases, and 22 bases separated the two germline ends. Germline V CDR1 and CDR2: MNHEY, SVGEGT.

On this clonotype: Given a much more abundant clone one base away, this may be a read error. This chain joins TRBV6-2 or TRBV6-3 and TRBJ2-7; the D is unclear. The length of the CDR3 is 13 residues. CDR1 and CDR2 from the germline V gene are MNHEY and SVGEGT. The CDR3 loop reads CPSRGTLTYEQYF. As DNA, the CDR3 is TGTCCCAGCAGAGGAACTCTTACCTACGAGCAGTACTTC.

This clonotype showed up just a few times. The genes are TRBV30 and TRBJ1-3; D is undetermined. CDR1 is GTSNPN, CDR2 SVGIG, per germline (reference sequence). The germline V and J ends were trimmed by 0 bases and 3 bases, with 6 bases remaining between them. The CDR3 is made up of 13 amino acids. Here the CDR3 reads CAWSVNNGNTIYF. CDR3 DNA: TGTGCCTGGAGTGTTAATAATGGAAACACCATATATTTT. Filled out from reference TRBV30 and TRBJ1-3, the complete variable domain reads SQTIHQWPATLVQPVGSPLSLECTVEGTSNPNLYWYRQAAGRGLQLLFYSVGIGQISSEVPQNLSASRPQDRQFILSSKKLLLSDSGFYLCAWSVNNGNTIYFGEGSWLTVV.

The chain employs TRBV5-1 and TRBJ2-7, with D possibly matching TRBD2 (6 bases). V dropped 4 bases and J dropped 6 bases, with 23 bases sitting between them. The CDR3 extends over 16 amino acids. Germline loops: CDR1 SGHRS, CDR2 YFSETQ. This chain's CDR3 is CASSGGSGSSPSEQYF. CDR3 nucleotide sequence: TGCGCCAGCAGCGGGGGGTCCGGGTCATCACCCTCCGAGCAGTACTTC.

This clonotype was seen many times. This CDR3 is CASSVYNEQFF. Written as DNA, the CDR3 is TGTGCCAGCAGCGTCTACAATGAGCAGTTCTTC. The chain couples TRBV7-2 to TRBJ2-1; D is ambiguous. The CDR3 runs to 11 residues. Per germline, CDR1 SGHTA and CDR2 FQGNSA. V lost 5 bases and J lost 3, with 2 bases in between.

This clonotype was picked up many times. J is TRBJ1-6 and V is TRBV7-8, with D maybe TRBD1 (6 bases). Per the germline V gene, CDR1 is SGHVS and CDR2 is FQNEAQ. V was clipped by 4 bases and J by 6 bases, with 16 bases between them. CDR3 size: 16 residues. The CDR3 sequence is CASSSEGGRTNSPLHF. CDR3 bases: TGTGCCAGCAGCTCCGAGGGGGGTAGAACTAATTCACCCCTCCACTTT.

The rearrangement links TRBV7-2 to TRBJ2-1, with TRBD1 matching 12 bases. Germline V gene sequence: CDR1 SGHTA, CDR2 FQGNSA. Trimming cost V 5 bases and J 8 bases; bases outside gene matches: 4. The CDR3 runs 14 residues. CDR3 coding DNA: TGTGCCAGCAGCCGGGACAGGGGGCCGTATGAGCAGTTCTTC. It encodes CASSRDRGPYEQFF.

V gene TRBV7-3 combines with J gene TRBJ2-5; D is tentatively TRBD1 or TRBD2 (5 bases each). The CDR3 runs to 14 residues. Trimming cost V 2 bases and J 4 bases, with 11 bases left between them. Germline V lookup: CDR1 SGHTA, CDR2 FQGTGA. The CDR3 coding sequence is TGTGCCAGCAGCTTAGGGACCACCGGAGAGACCCAGTACTTC. Translation gives CASSLGTTGETQYF.

This clonotype was detected only a few times. This chain uses TRBV4-3 with TRBJ2-5; 13 nucleotides line up with TRBD2. There are 18 residues in the CDR3. Trimming removed 4 bases from V and 2 bases from J; junction bases left unmatched: 10. Germline V gene sequence: CDR1 LGHNA, CDR2 YSLEER. In nucleotides, the CDR3 is TGCGCCAGCAGCCGAGATCAACTAGCGGGAGGGCGACAAGAGACCCAGTACTTC. Translated: CASSRDQLAGGRQETQYF.

This clonotype was seen a few times. The chain combines TRBV7-9 with TRBJ2-2; 8 positions agree with TRBD1. V dropped 4 bases and J dropped 2; count of bases not matched to a gene: 6. This CDR3 is built from 16 residues. Germline V gene sequence: CDR1 SEHNR, CDR2 FQNEAQ (reference sequence). CDR3 sequence reads: CASSYRQGTNTGELFF. CDR3 nucleotides: TGTGCCAGCAGCTACCGACAGGGGACTAACACCGGGGAGCTGTTTTTT.

This chain connects TRBV19 to TRBJ2-3, with D possibly being TRBD2 (6 bases). V was shortened by 5 bases and J by 2 bases, with 14 bases between the two germline ends. There are 15 residues in the CDR3. CDR1 is LNHDA and CDR2 is SQIVND in the germline V gene (reference sequence). CDR3 residues: CASSPWDFSTDTQYF. The CDR3 coding sequence is TGTGCCAGTAGTCCCTGGGACTTTTCCACAGATACGCAGTATTTT.

The table lists this clonotype with a few counts. The V call is TRBV9, the J call TRBJ1-1; D uncertain. This CDR3 contains 12 residues. V lost 1 base and J lost 7, with 8 bases in between. CDR1 and CDR2 from the germline V gene are SGDLS and YYNGEE. DNA of the CDR3: TGTGCCAGCAGCGTAACGGAGGGTGAAGCTTTCTTT. It specifies CASSVTEGEAFF.

This clonotype was counted a few times. Written as DNA, the CDR3 is TGTGCCAGCCGGCTGGCGGGAGATTTTAACGAGTTCTTC. The encoded protein is CASRLAGDFNEFF. This chain connects TRBV11-2 to TRBJ2-1; TRBD2 aligns across 7 bases. Trimming cost V 8 bases and J 14 bases; bases outside gene matches: 15. CDR1 and CDR2 (germline): SGHAT, FQNNGV. The CDR3 has 13 residues. Filled out from reference TRBV11-2 and TRBJ2-1, the complete variable domain reads EAGVAQSPRYKIIEKRQSVAFWCNPISGHATLYWYQQILGQGPKLLIQFQNNGVVDDSQLPKDRFSAERLKGVDSTLKIQPAKLEDSAVYLCASRLAGDFNEFFGPGTRLTVL.

V usage is TRBV27 and J usage is TRBJ2-7; 8 bases align to TRBD2. V lost 6 bases, J lost 0 bases, and 7 bases stayed unmatched. The CDR3 has 15 residues. Germline V CDR1 and CDR2: MNHEY, SMNVEV (reference sequence). The CDR3 loop is CASSPREGVSYEQYF. The CDR3 bases are TGTGCCAGCAGCCCTCGGGAGGGAGTCTCCTACGAGCAGTACTTC.

This chain connects TRBV2 to TRBJ1-2; D might be TRBD1 (5 bases). The length of the CDR3 is 15 residues. Germline loops: CDR1 SNHLY, CDR2 FYNNEI. Trimming pared 6 bases from V and 6 bases from J, leaving 20 bases between. CDR3 region: CASRLDGVQGNGYTF. As DNA, the CDR3 is TGTGCCAGCAGACTCGACGGGGTGCAGGGAAATGGCTACACCTTC. The full variable domain, with the rest looked up from reference TRBV2 and TRBJ1-2, is EPEVTQTPSHQVTQMGQEVILRCVPISNHLYFYWYRQILGQKVEFLVSFYNNEISEKSEIFDDQFSVERPDGSNFTLKIRSTKLEDSAMYFCASRLDGVQGNGYTFGSGTRLTVV.

With regard to this clonotype: A single base separates this from a much larger clone, so it may be a read error. The chain employs TRBV12-3 or TRBV12-4 and TRBJ1-2, with TRBD1 matching over 7 bases. This CDR3 region has 14 residues. The CDR3 here is CAGRRDSAFDGYTF. As DNA, the CDR3 is TGTGCCGGCAGGCGGGACAGCGCGTTTGATGGCTACACCTTC.

The chain carries TRBV30 and TRBJ1-2; no clear D gene. The CDR3 loop spans 12 amino acids. Germline CDR1 and CDR2: GTSNPN and SVGIG (reference sequence). Trimming removed 4 bases at V and 5 bases at J, with 11 bases between. For the CDR3, the DNA is TGTGCCTGGAATGAAAGGGTATATGGCTACACCTTC. The encoded protein is CAWNERVYGYTF. Full variable domain (outside the CDR3, taken from reference TRBV30 and TRBJ1-2): SQTIHQWPATLVQPVGSPLSLECTVEGTSNPNLYWYRQAAGRGLQLLFYSVGIGQISSEVPQNLSASRPQDRQFILSSKKLLLSDSGFYLCAWNERVYGYTFGSGTRLTVV.

J is TRBJ2-3 and V is TRBV10-3; the D gene is possibly TRBD1 (5 bases). This CDR3 is 13 amino acids long. Germline lookup yields CDR1 ENHRY and CDR2 SYGVKD. V lost 3 bases and J lost 5, with 9 bases in between. CDR3 nucleotide sequence: TGTGCCATCAGTGATTTGGGGCTAGATACGCAGTATTTT. It specifies CAISDLGLDTQYF.

This clonotype has only a few counts. V is TRBV4-1 and J is TRBJ1-2, with TRBD1 as a possible D gene (5 bases). V lost 0 bases and J lost 3, with 11 bases in between. Germline CDR1 is MGHRA and CDR2 is YSYEKL. This CDR3 has 15 residues. CDR3 DNA sequence: TGCGCCAGCAGCCAAGAGCCGGGGGTCGACTATGGCTACACCTTC. This codes for CASSQEPGVDYGYTF.